Listed below are T cell receptor beta chains from one sample, sequenced in a study of graft-versus-host responses after intestinal transplantation. Libraries were prepared by immunoSEQ multiplex PCR; TCRdb keeps only in-frame clonotypes and omits some of them. The sample lists about 110,000 clones; around nine tenths were seen once. These TCRs' antigens remain unknown. Here the sequenced sample was unstimulated CD4+ T cells sorted from spleen or lymph node cells, taken before transplant. The receptors here all came from a human donor who was the organ donor for an intestinal transplant. Each CDR3 is given with its conserved first and last residue. D genes are given only for firm matches. Only part of the rows carry a size: once, few, many, or a class if the clone is expanded.

clone_size	v_call	j_call	d_call	cdr3_nt	cdr3_aa
-	TRBV13	TRBJ2-7	TRBD2	TGTGCCAGCAGCCCTGGACTAGCGGGAGGGCCTTTCGAGCAGTACTTC	CASSPGLAGGPFEQYF
-	TRBV30	TRBJ1-2	-	-	CAWGTGAARGITF
-	TRBV6-6	TRBJ2-3	TRBD2	TGTGCCACCCTAAGAGCGGGAGGTCCTTCAGATACGCAGTATTTT	CATLRAGGPSDTQYF
-	TRBV5-4	TRBJ2-5	TRBD1	TGTGCCAGCAGCTGGGACAGGGGAGAGACCCAGTACTTC	CASSWDRGETQYF
-	TRBV4-1	TRBJ1-5	-	TGCGCCAGCAGCCAAGATCTGAACAGGGAGGACAATCAGCCCCAGCATTTT	CASSQDLNREDNQPQHF
-	TRBV7-2	TRBJ2-7	-	TGTGCCAGCAGCGTCTCCTACGAGCAGTACTTC	CASSVSYEQYF
-	TRBV7-6	TRBJ2-1	-	TGTGCCAGCAGCTTAGGCGCAGGGATAAACAATGAGCAGTTCTTC	CASSLGAGINNEQFF
-	TRBV30	TRBJ2-3	-	TGTGCCTGGAGTGTACGCGGCACAGATACGCAGTATTTT	CAWSVRGTDTQYF
few	TRBV11-2	TRBJ1-1	TRBD1	TGTGCCAGCAGCTTAGGTACAGGGGCGAACACTGAAGCTTTCTTT	CASSLGTGANTEAFF
-	TRBV2	TRBJ2-7	-	TGTGCCAGCAAGAAGGACCGAGCCTACGAGCAGTACTTC	CASKKDRAYEQYF
-	TRBV28	TRBJ1-5	-	TGTGCCAGCATCGGCGGGCTTTGGCAGCCCCAGCATTTT	CASIGGLWQPQHF
-	TRBV19	TRBJ2-1	-	TGTGCCAGTAAGATCTCGGGACTCTACTACAATGAGCAGTTCTTC	CASKISGLYYNEQFF
-	TRBV11-3	TRBJ2-1	-	TGTGCCAGCAGCCGCTCCTACAATGAGCAGTTCTTC	CASSRSYNEQFF
-	TRBV5-1	TRBJ2-5	TRBD2	TGCGCCAGCAGCGCCTTTCTAGCGGGAGCGGGAGAGACCCAGTACTTC	CASSAFLAGAGETQYF
once	TRBV7-2	TRBJ2-5	TRBD2	TGTGCCAGCAGCCCCGGGACTAGCGGGAGGGCATTGGAGACCCAGTACTTC	CASSPGTSGRALETQYF
-	TRBV5-1	TRBJ2-3	-	TGCGCCAGCAGTATTCCGGGGACTGGGGTAGGGGATACGCAGTATTTT	CASSIPGTGVGDTQYF
-	TRBV2	TRBJ2-5	-	TGTGCCAGCAGTGAGATTACCGGACAAGAGACCCAGTACTTC	CASSEITGQETQYF
-	TRBV21-1	TRBJ2-7	-	TGTGCCAGCAGCAAAGATTCTAGCGTAGCCTACGAGCAGTACTTC	CASSKDSSVAYEQYF
-	TRBV7-2	TRBJ1-5	TRBD1	TGTGCCAGCAGACCAACCGGACAGGGGGGACAGCCCCAGCATTTT	CASRPTGQGGQPQHF
once	TRBV10-2	TRBJ2-1	TRBD2	TGCGCCAGCAGTACTAGCGGGAGAGCAAGGTATGAGCAGTTCTTC	CASSTSGRARYEQFF
-	TRBV19	TRBJ1-5	-	TGTGCCAGTAGTATAGGAGCGACAGGGCATTTT	CASSIGATGHF
-	TRBV19	TRBJ1-1	-	TGTGCCAGTAAGGAGGGTATGAACACTGAAGCTTTCTTT	CASKEGMNTEAFF
-	TRBV2	TRBJ2-5	-	TGTGCCAGCAGTGTATCGGGGACCCAGTACTTC	CASSVSGTQYF
-	TRBV6-1	TRBJ1-1	TRBD1	TGTGCCAGCAGTCAACAGGGGGGCTTGACTGAAGCTTTCTTT	CASSQQGGLTEAFF
-	TRBV2	TRBJ2-5	TRBD2	TGTGCCAGCAGTGGACGACTAGCGGGAGGCCCCGGCCCGGAGACCCAGTACTTC	CASSGRLAGGPGPETQYF
-	TRBV11-3	TRBJ2-1	-	TGTGCCAGCAGCTCGGGTCCCTACAATGAGCAGTTCTTC	CASSSGPYNEQFF
-	TRBV5-1	TRBJ1-2	-	TGCGCCAGCAGCTTGAGTACACAAGGGGCGAAAAGAGGCTACACCTTC	CASSLSTQGAKRGYTF
-	TRBV5-1	TRBJ1-4	-	TGCGCCAGCAGCTTGGCGGGCCGGGGGCTTACTAATGAAAAACTGTTTTTT	CASSLAGRGLTNEKLFF
-	TRBV5-1	TRBJ2-5	-	TGCGCCAGCAGCTTGGGGACTACACGGGTACAAGAGACCCAGTACTTC	CASSLGTTRVQETQYF
-	TRBV19	TRBJ1-5	TRBD1	TGTGCCAGTAGTAGGACAGGGAGGCAGCCCCAGCATTTT	CASSRTGRQPQHF
-	TRBV6-1	TRBJ1-5	TRBD1	TGTGCCAGCATCGACAGGGGAAATCGGGCCCAGCATTTT	CASIDRGNRAQHF
few	TRBV6-5	TRBJ1-1	-	TGTGCCAGCAGTGATAGAGGGTTCGGGACTGAAGCTTTCTTT	CASSDRGFGTEAFF
-	TRBV19	TRBJ1-1	-	TGTGCCAGTAGTTCACGGCGGCGCGAAGCTTTCTTT	CASSSRRREAFF
-	TRBV5-1	TRBJ1-2	-	TGCGCCAGCAGCGTTGGACCCTCCACGGGCTACACCTTC	CASSVGPSTGYTF
-	TRBV29-1	TRBJ1-5	-	TGCAGCGTGGGGGGAGGGGTCTCTCAGCCCCAGCATTTT	CSVGGGVSQPQHF
-	TRBV29-1	TRBJ2-5	-	TGCAGCGTTGACGGACAGATGGCAGGGACCCAGTACTTC	CSVDGQMAGTQYF
-	TRBV10-2	TRBJ2-3	-	TGCGCCAGCAGTGACCCCGGGGCTAGCGAGAGCACAGATACGCAGTATTTT	CASSDPGASESTDTQYF
-	TRBV9	TRBJ2-7	TRBD2	TGTGCCAGCAGCGTAGGACTAGCGGGCGGCGAGCAGTACTTC	CASSVGLAGGEQYF
-	TRBV28	TRBJ1-2	TRBD1	TGTGCCAGCAGTTCTGGACAGGGTGTGGACTATGGCTACACCTTC	CASSSGQGVDYGYTF
-	TRBV5-6	TRBJ2-3	-	TGTGCCAGCAGCTTGAGAGGTAGCACAGATACGCAGTATTTT	CASSLRGSTDTQYF
-	TRBV4-3	TRBJ1-2	-	TGCGCCAGCAGCCAAGATCGGTACGACCCCCTCTATGGCTACACCTTC	CASSQDRYDPLYGYTF
-	TRBV12-1	TRBJ1-1	-	TGTGCCAGCAGCTTTAGGGTCACAGAGGACCTAGGAGCTTTCTTT	CASSFRVTEDLGAFF
-	TRBV7-3	TRBJ2-2	-	TGTGCCAGCAGCATTACTAGCACCGGGGAGCTGTTTTTT	CASSITSTGELFF
-	TRBV6-5	TRBJ2-3	-	TGTGCCAGCAGTTTTCGAGGCTTGGTGCGAACAGATACGCAGTATTTT	CASSFRGLVRTDTQYF
-	TRBV5-1	TRBJ2-7	-	TGCGCCAGCAGCTTGGCGGTCGCATACGAGCAGTACTTC	CASSLAVAYEQYF
-	TRBV5-1	TRBJ2-2	-	TGCGCCAGCAGCTTGACCGCTGCAGGGACCACCGGGGAGCTGTTTTTT	CASSLTAAGTTGELFF